A selection of T cell receptor beta chains follows, all from one sample in a study of shared clonotypes between healthy human individuals. This table comes from immunoSEQ multiplex PCR, and its TCRdb copy is limited to in-frame clones, with some not included. The table lists some 2.3 million clones, about 92% of them singletons. Sequencing was done on a sample of naive CD4+ T cells from PBMCs. The source is a man younger than 35 in good health. Some clones in this sample may be carry-over from other donors' samples. Each CDR3 is given with its conserved first and last residue. Each record gives: clone size, D gene, J gene, V gene, CDR3 DNA, CDR3 protein. A D gene is named only where the DNA matches it firmly. The size of a clone is reported for some rows only, either as once, few or many, or as a class for expanded clones.

abundance: .; d_gene: .; j_gene: TRBJ2-7; v_gene: TRBV6-5; CDR3nt: TGTGCCAGCAGTTTTACGGACGAGCAGTACTTC; CDR3aa: CASSFTDEQYF
abundance: once; d_gene: .; j_gene: TRBJ2-7; v_gene: TRBV5-5; CDR3nt: TGTGCCAGCAGCAGGGACCGCCAATCCTACGAGCAGTACTTC; CDR3aa: CASSRDRQSYEQYF
abundance: .; d_gene: .; j_gene: TRBJ1-5; v_gene: TRBV6-5; CDR3nt: TGTGCCAGCAGTTACACAGGTAATCAGCCCCAGCATTTT; CDR3aa: CASSYTGNQPQHF
abundance: .; d_gene: TRBD1; j_gene: TRBJ2-2; v_gene: TRBV2; CDR3nt: TGTGCCAGCAGCGGGGACAGGACCAACACCGGGGAGCTGTTTTTT; CDR3aa: CASSGDRTNTGELFF
abundance: once; d_gene: .; j_gene: TRBJ2-6; v_gene: TRBV2; CDR3nt: TGTGCCAGCAGTACAGGGAGATCTGGGGCCAACGTCCTGACTTTC; CDR3aa: CASSTGRSGANVLTF
abundance: .; d_gene: .; j_gene: TRBJ1-1; v_gene: TRBV6-5; CDR3nt: TGTGCCAGCAGTTACATCACGGCTGAGACTGAAGCTTTCTTT; CDR3aa: CASSYITAETEAFF
abundance: .; d_gene: .; j_gene: TRBJ2-7; v_gene: TRBV27; CDR3nt: TGTGCCAGCAGTTTATACAGAGCCTCCTACGAGCAGTACTTC; CDR3aa: CASSLYRASYEQYF
abundance: once; d_gene: .; j_gene: TRBJ2-1; v_gene: TRBV7-9; CDR3nt: TGTGCCAGCAGCTTGGGCAGAAACAATGAGCAGTTCTTC; CDR3aa: CASSLGRNNEQFF
abundance: few; d_gene: .; j_gene: TRBJ1-1; v_gene: TRBV5-4; CDR3nt: TGTGCCAGCAGCTTGGATGCCCCCACTGAAGCTTTCTTT; CDR3aa: CASSLDAPTEAFF
abundance: .; d_gene: .; j_gene: TRBJ1-4; v_gene: TRBV6-5; CDR3nt: TGTGCCAGCAGTTACGGCAGGGGCGACACCGAAAAACTGTTTTTT; CDR3aa: CASSYGRGDTEKLFF
abundance: .; d_gene: TRBD1; j_gene: TRBJ1-4; v_gene: TRBV7-8; CDR3nt: TGTGCCAGCAGCCATCCAGGGGGCTTTGAAAAACTGTTTTTT; CDR3aa: CASSHPGGFEKLFF
abundance: .; d_gene: .; j_gene: TRBJ2-3; v_gene: TRBV28; CDR3nt: TGTGCCAGCAGTCCCCAGCGGAGAACTAGCACAGATACGCAGTATTTT; CDR3aa: CASSPQRRTSTDTQYF
abundance: .; d_gene: .; j_gene: TRBJ2-4; v_gene: TRBV28; CDR3nt: TGTGCCAGCAGTTTAATAGGGGACATTTCCAAAAACATTCAGTACTTC; CDR3aa: CASSLIGDISKNIQYF
abundance: .; d_gene: .; j_gene: TRBJ2-3; v_gene: TRBV4-1; CDR3nt: TGCGCCAGCAGCCAAGGTCTAGCAGCAGATACGCAGTATTTT; CDR3aa: CASSQGLAADTQYF
abundance: .; d_gene: TRBD2; j_gene: TRBJ2-1; v_gene: TRBV6-5; CDR3nt: TGTGCCAGCAGTAGAGCGGGAGGGCTTAATGAGCAGTTCTTC; CDR3aa: CASSRAGGLNEQFF
abundance: .; d_gene: TRBD2; j_gene: TRBJ2-7; v_gene: TRBV6-1; CDR3nt: TGTGCCAGCAGTAGGACTAGCGTTGCCTACGAGCAGTACTTC; CDR3aa: CASSRTSVAYEQYF
abundance: .; d_gene: TRBD2; j_gene: TRBJ2-5; v_gene: TRBV7-9; CDR3nt: TGTGCCAGCAGCTTCCCTCGCGGGAGGCTGGGGGAGACCCAGTACTTC; CDR3aa: CASSFPRGRLGETQYF
abundance: .; d_gene: TRBD1; j_gene: TRBJ1-4; v_gene: TRBV7-2; CDR3nt: TGTGCCAGCAGCTTCAGGGGGTTTGGAGAAAAACTGTTTTTT; CDR3aa: CASSFRGFGEKLFF
abundance: once; d_gene: .; j_gene: TRBJ2-1; v_gene: TRBV5-1; CDR3nt: TGCGCCAGCAGCTTCCTATCGCAGGGGACCTACAATGAGCAGTTCTTC; CDR3aa: CASSFLSQGTYNEQFF
abundance: .; d_gene: TRBD2; j_gene: TRBJ2-7; v_gene: TRBV7-2; CDR3nt: TGTGCCAGCAGCCTAGGCGGGAGGGCCGGCGAGCAGTACTTC; CDR3aa: CASSLGGRAGEQYF
abundance: once; d_gene: TRBD1; j_gene: TRBJ2-5; v_gene: TRBV11-2; CDR3nt: TGTGCCAGCAGCCGACGGACAGGGCAAGAGACCCAGTACTTC; CDR3aa: CASSRRTGQETQYF
abundance: .; d_gene: TRBD2; j_gene: TRBJ2-1; v_gene: TRBV28; CDR3nt: TGTGCCAGCAGCCCCCAGGGCGGGAGGCTGGTCAATGAGCAGTTCTTC; CDR3aa: CASSPQGGRLVNEQFF
abundance: once; d_gene: TRBD2; j_gene: TRBJ2-3; v_gene: TRBV4-2; CDR3nt: TGTGCCAGCAGCTTGCAGGGCCAGCCGGGAGGGGGAGATACGCAGTATTTT; CDR3aa: CASSLQGQPGGGDTQYF
abundance: .; d_gene: .; j_gene: TRBJ2-7; v_gene: TRBV5-1; CDR3nt: TGCGCCAGCAGCGGATCGCAAGGGGGGCGCAGGAGTTACGAGCAGTACTTC; CDR3aa: CASSGSQGGRRSYEQYF
abundance: .; d_gene: .; j_gene: TRBJ2-3; v_gene: TRBV5-1; CDR3nt: TGCGCCAGCGGAAACAGGGCGAGCACAGATACGCAGTATTTT; CDR3aa: CASGNRASTDTQYF
abundance: .; d_gene: .; j_gene: TRBJ1-5; v_gene: TRBV28; CDR3nt: TGTGCCAGCAGTTCAAGACAGCCCCAGCATTTT; CDR3aa: CASSSRQPQHF
abundance: .; d_gene: .; j_gene: TRBJ2-5; v_gene: TRBV19; CDR3nt: TGTGCCAGTGCCGGACGGGGTCGGGGGGAGACCCAGTACTTC; CDR3aa: CASAGRGRGETQYF
abundance: .; d_gene: .; j_gene: TRBJ1-4; v_gene: TRBV18; CDR3nt: TGTGCCAGCTCATCGACAGGCGCAACTAATGAAAAACTGTTTTTT; CDR3aa: CASSSTGATNEKLFF